The clone carrying this T cell receptor (beta chain) was picked up a small number of times. Its antigen is as yet unknown. Produced via immunoSEQ multiplex PCR; TCRdb's table is partial and in-frame only. In the table there are about 84,000 clones, roughly 86% of which are singletons. This sample was taken from a study of identifying expanded T cells in peripheral blood. Study results and limitations: Across healthy donors, higher total template counts meant significantly greater two-week count variance. Technical replicates showed about 1.1 changed clones; roughly two weeks approximately 16; four weeks 19.

This CDR3 region has 14 residues. Trimming removed 10 bases from V and 6 bases from J; junction bases left unmatched: 9. CDR1 is MNHEY and CDR2 is SVGAGI in the germline V gene. Healthy donors had no documented immune events, such as infections, while sampled. The origin of this receptor is a person aged 18 to 70 in good health. Sequences were obtained from blood. This chain connects TRBV6-5 to TRBJ1-6, with 7 bases that match TRBD1. The CDR3 DNA sequence: TGTGCCACCCGGAGGGGACAGCTTAATTCACCCCTCCACTTT. Its translation: CATRRGQLNSPLHF.